These T cell receptor beta chains were read from a single sample in a study of early T cells in non-severe SARS-CoV-2 infection. TCRdb reprocessed the 5' RACE reads via MiXCR and lists one record per CDR3 protein. The sample lists approximately 50,000 distinct CDR3 sequences, approximately 8.5% occurring once. Specimen: whole blood. All receptors come from an adult who was a healthcare worker with PCR-confirmed SARS-CoV-2 infection or an uninfected control (not recorded which). CDR3s leave out the opening cysteine and the closing phenylalanine or tryptophan.

TRBV19	TRBJ2-5	ASSINAGGETQY
TRBV25-1	TRBJ2-4	ASSVSGAKNIQY
TRBV7-2	TRBJ1-5	ASSLGQDLYQPRH
TRBV30	TRBJ1-1	AWSDLPPPTAF
TRBV11-2	TRBJ2-7	ASSLSGMENEQY
TRBV27	TRBJ2-7	ASSSLGQGLYEQY
TRBV6-2/TRBV6-3	TRBJ2-6	ASSYSEPRGLGANVLT
TRBV2	TRBJ2-5	ASRGDSETQY
TRBV7-2	TRBJ2-1	ASSMAGTSYVNEQF
TRBV7-3	TRBJ2-2	ASAKGETGELF
TRBV29-1	TRBJ2-5	SVYPQGAWETQY
TRBV7-8	TRBJ2-3	ASSLWGVGASTDTQY
TRBV5-4	TRBJ2-2	ASSLDPGPQTGELF
TRBV12-3/TRBV12-4	TRBJ2-1	ASSPGLAGFGEQF
TRBV6-2/TRBV6-3	TRBJ2-1	ASAATREQF
TRBV5-1	TRBJ2-3	ASSLGYTDTQY
TRBV4-2	TRBJ2-2	ASSQETSGGPSGELF
TRBV29-1	TRBJ1-4	SAGQGPTNEKLF
TRBV14	TRBJ2-1	ASSQLAGGDEQF
TRBV18	TRBJ2-3	ASSPPVSTDTQY
TRBV20-1	TRBJ1-4	SAKGSGTGNEKLF
TRBV6-5	TRBJ2-7	ASSRPGTGGYEQY
TRBV20-1	TRBJ2-1	SARGNMNEQF
TRBV20-1	TRBJ2-5	SARDRVIAQETQY
TRBV6-6	TRBJ1-4	ASSYSRTGGTNEKLF
TRBV7-2	TRBJ1-5	ASSLLGGFNQPQH
TRBV27	TRBJ2-1	ASSLGVEQF
TRBV24-1	TRBJ2-1	ATSDPGLAANEQF
TRBV6-5	TRBJ1-1	ASSYSAGAKTEAF
TRBV6-5	TRBJ2-1	ASRGWWASGSGNEQF
TRBV7-9	TRBJ2-7	ASSFTGVNPSSSYEQY
TRBV20-1	TRBJ2-7	SAPDNGYEQY
TRBV20-1	TRBJ2-7	SARDGADISYEQY
TRBV20-1	TRBJ2-1	SARRRDEQF
TRBV7-2	TRBJ1-2	ASSLAAAGLNYGYT
TRBV6-5	TRBJ1-2	ASSQLNYGYT
TRBV7-9	TRBJ1-1	ASSLGRVGQTNTEAF
TRBV6-2/TRBV6-3	TRBJ2-2	ASIQGAGELF
TRBV21-1	TRBJ2-7	ASSEPSSGGLAYEQY
TRBV28	TRBJ1-1	ASRDTEAF
TRBV20-1	TRBJ2-7	SAPLAHSYEQY
TRBV6-5	TRBJ1-3	ASRSGRGTGGLTGNTIY
TRBV24-1	TRBJ2-1	ATSEPDRGQNNEQF
TRBV6-6	TRBJ2-5	ASSYSIASGIQETQY
TRBV7-2	TRBJ1-3	ASSLIKGGGNTIY
TRBV7-2	TRBJ2-7	ASSYFRSPIYEQY
TRBV10-3	TRBJ2-3	AISEGQGTDTQY
TRBV5-5	TRBJ1-2	ASSLWLSGTGSGYT
TRBV3-1	TRBJ1-6	ASSPEAGGGISPLH
TRBV6-6	TRBJ1-1	ASRPENTEAF
TRBV7-2	TRBJ2-3	ASSLSVGTQY
TRBV28	TRBJ1-6	ASSSGQGDSPLH
TRBV10-3	TRBJ1-2	ASTAANYGYT
TRBV5-6	TRBJ2-3	ASSLVRDNSPDTQY
TRBV7-2	TRBJ1-4	ASSFDRGDEKLF
TRBV29-1	TRBJ2-7	SVGGLAGEEQY
TRBV7-3	TRBJ2-4	ASSRRGAFDIQY
TRBV5-1	TRBJ1-1	ASSLAVSFEAF
TRBV19	TRBJ1-5	ASTLLSESSNQPQH
TRBV27	TRBJ2-7	ASSFSRTSPYEQY